A selection of T cell receptor beta chains follows, all from one sample in a study of T cell repertoires in cytomegalovirus infection. No antigens are known for them. One entry per CDR3 protein, called by TCRdb with MiXCR from the reads. The table shows 90,000 to 110,000 distinct CDR3 sequences, with 29% occurring only once. Here the sequenced sample was CD8+ T cells from cultured PBMCs, taken from culture after CMV antigen stimulation. All receptors come from a human donor in good health (CMV status not recorded). Some clones in this sample may be carry-over from other donors' samples. Both conserved end residues are part of each CDR3. The order of the fields is D gene, clone size, V gene, J gene, CDR3 DNA, CDR3 protein. D genes are given only for firm matches. Only some rows state a clone size, as once, few, many or a class for expanded clones.

.,.,TRBV12-3/TRBV12-4,TRBJ2-3,TGTGCCAGCCGGGGGTTGAAAGATACGCAGTATTTT,CASRGLKDTQYF
.,few,TRBV7-8,TRBJ1-1,TGTGCCAGCAGGGAGAGGACTCTGAACACTGAAGCTTTCTTT,CASRERTLNTEAFF
.,.,TRBV12-3/TRBV12-4,TRBJ2-2,TGTGCCAGCAGTTTCCCCGGGGAGCTGTTTTTT,CASSFPGELFF
.,few,TRBV19,TRBJ1-5,TGTGCCAGTAGTATGGCCCCGGCGAACCAGCCCCAGCATTTT,CASSMAPANQPQHF
.,few,TRBV27,TRBJ2-3,TGTGCCAGCAGTTTCATAGCCCCTCCCACAGATACGCAGTATTTT,CASSFIAPPTDTQYF
TRBD1,few,TRBV7-9,TRBJ2-4,TGTGCCAGCAGCTTAAGATTAGGGAAGGGGACAGAAAACATTCAGTACTTC,CASSLRLGKGTENIQYF
TRBD2,.,TRBV4-1,TRBJ2-4,TGCGCCAGCAGCCATCTTACTAGCGGGGGGGCCTTAGGCAAAAACATTCAGTACTTC,CASSHLTSGGALGKNIQYF
TRBD1,.,TRBV7-3,TRBJ1-1,TGTGCCAGCAGCGGGGACGGGACAGGGCGGTCGGCTTTCTTT,CASSGDGTGRSAFF
.,many,TRBV7-6,TRBJ2-3,TGTGCCAGCAGCTTTGGGGGGCCCGCAGATACGCAGTATTTT,CASSFGGPADTQYF
.,.,TRBV7-3,TRBJ2-5,TGTGCCAGCAGCACCACGGGCCAAGAGACCCAGTACTTC,CASSTTGQETQYF